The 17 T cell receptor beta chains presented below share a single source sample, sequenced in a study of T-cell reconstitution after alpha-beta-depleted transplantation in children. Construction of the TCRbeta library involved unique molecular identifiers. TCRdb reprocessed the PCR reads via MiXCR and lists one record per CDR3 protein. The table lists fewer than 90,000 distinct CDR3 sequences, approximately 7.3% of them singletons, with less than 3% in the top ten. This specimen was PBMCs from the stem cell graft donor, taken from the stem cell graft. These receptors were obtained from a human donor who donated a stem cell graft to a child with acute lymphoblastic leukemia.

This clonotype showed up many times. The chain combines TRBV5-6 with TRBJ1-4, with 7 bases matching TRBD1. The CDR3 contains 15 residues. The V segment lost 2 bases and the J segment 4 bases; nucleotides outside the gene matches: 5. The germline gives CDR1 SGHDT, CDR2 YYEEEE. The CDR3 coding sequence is TGTGCCAGCAGCTTACCGGGACAGCTTAATGAAAAACTGTTTTTT. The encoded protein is CASSLPGQLNEKLFF.

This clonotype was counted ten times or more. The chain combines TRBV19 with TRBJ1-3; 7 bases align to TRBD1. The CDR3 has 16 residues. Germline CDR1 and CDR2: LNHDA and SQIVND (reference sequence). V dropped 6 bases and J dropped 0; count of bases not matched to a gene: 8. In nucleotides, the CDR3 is TGTGCCAGTAGGCCCGGGACAGCGTCCTCTGGAAACACCATATATTTT. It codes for CASRPGTASSGNTIYF. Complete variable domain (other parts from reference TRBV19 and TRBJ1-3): DGGITQSPKYLFRKEGQNVTLSCEQNLNHDAMYWYRQDPGQGLRLIYYSQIVNDFQKGDIAEGYSVSREKKESFPLTVTSAQKNPTAFYLCASRPGTASSGNTIYFGEGSWLTVV.

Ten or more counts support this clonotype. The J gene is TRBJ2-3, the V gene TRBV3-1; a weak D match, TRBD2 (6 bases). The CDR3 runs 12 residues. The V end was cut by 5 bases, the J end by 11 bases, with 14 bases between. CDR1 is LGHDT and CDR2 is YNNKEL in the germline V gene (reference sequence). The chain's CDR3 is CASSLPGLGQYF. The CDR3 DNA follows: TGTGCCAGCAGCTTGCCGGGACTTGGGCAGTATTTT.

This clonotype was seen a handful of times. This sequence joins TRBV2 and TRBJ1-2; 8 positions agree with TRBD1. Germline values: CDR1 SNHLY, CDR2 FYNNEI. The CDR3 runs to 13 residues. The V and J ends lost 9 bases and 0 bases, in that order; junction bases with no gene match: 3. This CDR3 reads CARMDRANYGYTF. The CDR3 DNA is TGTGCCAGGATGGACAGGGCTAACTATGGCTACACCTTC.

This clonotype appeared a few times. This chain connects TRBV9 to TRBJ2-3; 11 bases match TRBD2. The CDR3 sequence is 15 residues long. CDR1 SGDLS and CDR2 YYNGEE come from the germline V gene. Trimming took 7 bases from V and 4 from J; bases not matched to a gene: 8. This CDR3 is CASSGTSGIADTQYF. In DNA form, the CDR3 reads TGTGCCAGCTCCGGGACTAGCGGAATAGCAGATACGCAGTATTTT.

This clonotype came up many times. CDR3 nucleotides: TGTGCCAGCAGCCCGATATCCGGGGCCCGGGCAAGCATTCAGTACTTC. Its translation: CASSPISGARASIQYF. The chain has TRBV3-1 and TRBJ2-4; TRBD1 or TRBD2 may be the D gene (5 bases each). V gave up 4 bases and J gave up 9 bases, with 22 bases separating them. The CDR3 consists of 16 residues. The germline gives CDR1 LGHDT, CDR2 YNNKEL (reference sequence).

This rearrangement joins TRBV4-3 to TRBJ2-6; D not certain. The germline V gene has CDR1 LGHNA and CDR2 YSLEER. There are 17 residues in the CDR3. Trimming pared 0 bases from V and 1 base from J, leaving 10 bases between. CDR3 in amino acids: CASSQDLRRSGANVLTF. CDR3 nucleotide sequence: TGCGCCAGCAGCCAAGATCTCCGTAGATCTGGGGCCAACGTCCTGACTTTC.

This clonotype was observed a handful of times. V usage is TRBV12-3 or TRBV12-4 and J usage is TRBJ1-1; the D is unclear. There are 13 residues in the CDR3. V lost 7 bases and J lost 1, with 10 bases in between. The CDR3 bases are TGTGCCAGCACCCCATACGAGAACACTGAAGCTTTCTTT. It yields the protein CASTPYENTEAFF.

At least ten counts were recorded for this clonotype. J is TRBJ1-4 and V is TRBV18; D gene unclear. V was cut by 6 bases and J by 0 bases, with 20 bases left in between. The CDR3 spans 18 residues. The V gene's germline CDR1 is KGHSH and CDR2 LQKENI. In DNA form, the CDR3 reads TGTGCCAGCTCCCAGGACCAACTTACAACTGCAACTAATGAAAAACTGTTTTTT. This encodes CASSQDQLTTATNEKLFF.

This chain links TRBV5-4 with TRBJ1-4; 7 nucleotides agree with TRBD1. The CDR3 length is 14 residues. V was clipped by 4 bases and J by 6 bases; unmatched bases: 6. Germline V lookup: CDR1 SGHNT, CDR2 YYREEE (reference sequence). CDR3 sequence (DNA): TGTGCCAGCAGCCAGACAGGGCTGGATGAAAAACTGTTTTTT. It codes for CASSQTGLDEKLFF.

Here the CDR3 reads CASSFGQGESPEAFF. In DNA, the CDR3 is TGCGCCAGCAGCTTCGGACAGGGGGAGAGCCCTGAAGCTTTCTTT. V gene TRBV5-1 combines with J gene TRBJ1-1; 10 nucleotides align to TRBD1. The CDR3 has 15 amino acids. CDR1 and CDR2 (germline): SGHRS, YFSETQ. V lost 2 bases and J lost 6; bases outside the gene matches: 7.

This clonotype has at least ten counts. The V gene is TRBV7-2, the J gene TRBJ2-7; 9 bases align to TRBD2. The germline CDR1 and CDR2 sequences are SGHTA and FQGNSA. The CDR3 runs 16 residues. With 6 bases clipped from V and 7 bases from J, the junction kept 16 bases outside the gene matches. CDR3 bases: TGTGCCAGCAGGCGAAATCCGGGACTAGCAGGGAGGGAGCAGTACTTC. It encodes CASRRNPGLAGREQYF. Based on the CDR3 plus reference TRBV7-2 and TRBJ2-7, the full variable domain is GAGVSQSPSNKVTEKGKDVELRCDPISGHTALYWYRQSLGQGLEFLIYFQGNSAPDKSGLPSDRFSAERTGGSVSTLTIQRTQQEDSAVYLCASRRNPGLAGREQYFGPGTRLTVT.

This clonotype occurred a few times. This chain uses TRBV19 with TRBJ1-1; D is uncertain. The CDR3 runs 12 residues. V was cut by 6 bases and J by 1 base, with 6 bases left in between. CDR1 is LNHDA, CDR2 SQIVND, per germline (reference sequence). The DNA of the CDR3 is TGTGCCAGTAGCTTCAGGAACACTGAAGCTTTCTTT. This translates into CASSFRNTEAFF. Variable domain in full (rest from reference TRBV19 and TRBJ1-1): DGGITQSPKYLFRKEGQNVTLSCEQNLNHDAMYWYRQDPGQGLRLIYYSQIVNDFQKGDIAEGYSVSREKKESFPLTVTSAQKNPTAFYLCASSFRNTEAFFGQGTRLTVV.

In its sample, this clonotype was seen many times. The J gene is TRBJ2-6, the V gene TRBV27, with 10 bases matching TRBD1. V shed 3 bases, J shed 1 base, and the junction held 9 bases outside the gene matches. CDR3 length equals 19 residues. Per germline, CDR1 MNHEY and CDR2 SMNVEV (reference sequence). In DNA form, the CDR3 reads TGTGCCAGCAGTTTCCAGCGGGGACAGGGGACATCTGGGGCCAACGTCCTGACTTTC. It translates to CASSFQRGQGTSGANVLTF. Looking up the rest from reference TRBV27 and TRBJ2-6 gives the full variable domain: EAQVTQNPRYLITVTGKKLTVTCSQNMNHEYMSWYRQDPGLGLRQIYYSMNVEVTDKGDVPEGYKVSRKEKRNFPLILESPSPNQTSLYFCASSFQRGQGTSGANVLTFGAGSRLTVL.

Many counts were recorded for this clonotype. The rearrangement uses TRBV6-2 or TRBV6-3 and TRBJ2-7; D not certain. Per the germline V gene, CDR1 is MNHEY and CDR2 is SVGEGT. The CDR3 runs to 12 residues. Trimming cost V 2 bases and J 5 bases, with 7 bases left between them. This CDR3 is CASSYGIDEQYF. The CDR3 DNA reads TGTGCCAGCAGTTACGGTATAGACGAGCAGTACTTC.

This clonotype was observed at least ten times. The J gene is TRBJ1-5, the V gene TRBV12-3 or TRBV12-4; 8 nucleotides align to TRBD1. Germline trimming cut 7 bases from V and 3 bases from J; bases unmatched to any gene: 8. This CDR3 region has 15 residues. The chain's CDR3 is CASTRTGRNNQPQHF. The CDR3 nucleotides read TGTGCCAGCACCCGGACAGGGAGGAACAATCAGCCCCAGCATTTT.

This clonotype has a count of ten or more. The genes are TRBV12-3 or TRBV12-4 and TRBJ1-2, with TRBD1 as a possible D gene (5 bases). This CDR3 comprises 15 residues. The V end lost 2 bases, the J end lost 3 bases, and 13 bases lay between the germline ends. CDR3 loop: CASSLSSPGHYGYTF. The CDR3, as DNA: TGTGCCAGCAGTTTATCCTCACCGGGACACTATGGCTACACCTTC.